Following are 12 T cell receptor beta chains from one sample sequenced in a study of T cell responses to AZD1222 COVID-19 vaccine (dated by TCRdb to the early 2020s). Library construction relied on the immunoSEQ multiplex PCR assay. As stored in TCRdb, this immuneACCESS dataset retains in-frame rearrangements with V and J assigned. A fraction of the clones does not appear; measured against another copy, unresolved V genes explain less than half of the discrepancy, and the remainder lacks a known reason. Here the sample has around 170,000 clones; about 93% occur a single time. The top ten constitute 1.9% of the sample. Reading the label with the study, this specimen's time point is: about 28 days (+/-7) after the second vaccine dose. Sequencing was performed on peripheral blood, taken 28 days after the second AZD1222 dose. These receptors were obtained from an adult who received the AZD1222 COVID-19 vaccine.

The CDR3 is CASSLQENTEAFF. Here the CDR3 DNA reads TGTGCCAGCAGCCTACAGGAAAACACTGAAGCTTTCTTT. V and J are TRBV3-1 (or the pseudogene TRBV3-2) and TRBJ1-1; weak D call: TRBD1 (5 bases). V gave up 4 bases and J gave up 2 bases, with 8 bases separating them. Germline V gene sequence: CDR1 LGHDT, CDR2 YNNKEL (reference sequence). The CDR3 consists of 13 residues.

V and J are TRBV6-6 and TRBJ1-2, with 8 bases identical to TRBD1. Germline trimming cut 7 bases from V and 4 bases from J; bases unmatched to any gene: 14. Germline V gives CDR1 MNHNY, CDR2 SVGAGI (reference sequence). The CDR3 is 16 amino acids. Here the CDR3 DNA reads TGTGCCAGCAACGGAGGACAGGGCGATCGGACCTATGGCTACACCTTC. Protein sequence: CASNGGQGDRTYGYTF.

V usage is TRBV6-5 and J usage is TRBJ2-7; D could derive from TRBD1 or TRBD2 (5 bases each). CDR3 size: 14 residues. The germline V gene encodes CDR1 MNHEY and CDR2 SVGAGI. The germline V and J ends were trimmed by 6 bases and 3 bases, with 15 bases remaining between them. The CDR3 sequence is CASSEGPTLYEQYF. Written as DNA, the CDR3 is TGTGCCAGCAGCGAGGGACCCACCCTCTACGAGCAGTACTTC.

This clone has a single count. The rearrangement links TRBV10-3 to TRBJ1-2, with TRBD1 as a possible D gene (5 bases). Germline values: CDR1 ENHRY, CDR2 SYGVKD. V was clipped by 2 bases and J by 8 bases, with 12 bases between them. The CDR3 has 13 residues. CDR3 loop: CAISERGLQGYTF. As DNA, the CDR3 is TGTGCCATCAGTGAGAGGGGACTTCAGGGCTACACCTTC.

V and J are TRBV27 and TRBJ2-7, with TRBD2 identical over 11 bases. J gave up 2 bases and V 6 bases, and 9 bases lay outside the gene matches. The CDR3 consists of 16 residues. Germline CDR1 and CDR2: MNHEY and SMNVEV (reference sequence). The CDR3 region is CASSTGLAVKTYEQYF. The DNA of the CDR3 is TGTGCCAGCAGCACGGGACTAGCGGTGAAAACCTACGAGCAGTACTTC.

The chain recombines TRBV5-6 with TRBJ2-7; possible D gene TRBD2, 6 bases. V was pared by 4 bases and J by 4 bases, with 15 bases between. The CDR3 loop spans 14 amino acids. The germline gives CDR1 SGHDT, CDR2 YYEEEE. The DNA for the CDR3 is TGTGCCAGCAGCCCAGGAATTGGGGGGTACGAGCAGTACTTC. Amino acids: CASSPGIGGYEQYF.

The rearrangement joins TRBV10-2 to TRBJ2-7; D is unclear. Between the trimmed V and J ends, which lost 3 bases and 6 bases, there was a span of 9 bases. CDR1 WSHSY and CDR2 SAAADI come from the germline V gene. The CDR3 contains 12 residues. CDR3: CASSDRGAEQYF. The CDR3, as DNA: TGCGCCAGCAGTGATCGAGGAGCCGAGCAGTACTTC.

V usage is TRBV14 and J usage is TRBJ2-2; D uncertain. Per the germline V gene, CDR1 is SGHDN and CDR2 is FVKESK. The V and J ends lost 0 bases and 5 bases respectively, with 16 bases between them. The CDR3 covers 17 residues. The CDR3 is CASSQDELAHYTGELFF. The CDR3 nucleotides read TGTGCCAGCAGCCAAGATGAACTCGCCCATTATACCGGGGAGCTGTTTTTT. Full variable domain (outside the CDR3, taken from reference TRBV14 and TRBJ2-2): EAGVTQFPSHSVIEKGQTVTLRCDPISGHDNLYWYRRVMGKEIKFLLHFVKESKQDESGMPNNRFLAERTGGTYSTLKVQPAELEDSGVYFCASSQDELAHYTGELFFGEGSRLTVL.

The rearrangement links TRBV14 to TRBJ2-7, with 7 bases that match TRBD1. The J segment lost 5 bases and the V segment lost 8 bases, leaving 12 bases of the junction unmatched. Germline V gene sequence: CDR1 SGHDN, CDR2 FVKESK. This CDR3 contains 14 residues. CDR3: CASSPPYRGHEQYF. The CDR3 DNA follows: TGTGCCAGCTCCCCCCCCTACAGGGGCCACGAGCAGTACTTC.

The CDR3 DNA follows: TGTGCCAGCAGACTACAGGGGAGGGACACCGGGGAGCTGTTTTTT. Protein: CASRLQGRDTGELFF. The J gene is TRBJ2-2, the V gene TRBV11-2, with D perhaps TRBD1 or TRBD2 (7 bases each). Trimming stripped 6 bases from V and 3 bases from J, with 14 bases between. This CDR3 has 15 residues. Germline lookup yields CDR1 SGHAT and CDR2 FQNNGV.

CDR3 DNA sequence: TGTGCCAGCACAGGGGGTCACACCGGGGAGCTGTTTTTT. Translated, it gives CASTGGHTGELFF. The gene calls are TRBV12-3 or TRBV12-4 and TRBJ2-2; TRBD1 aligns across 7 bases. Losses at the gene ends were 7 bases for V and 3 bases for J; bases not matched to a gene: 2. The CDR3 consists of 13 residues.

This clone was recorded once. The chain carries TRBV24-1 and TRBJ2-3; D is unclear. There are 13 residues in the CDR3. Germline CDR1 KGHDR, CDR2 SFDVKD. V gave up 4 bases and J gave up 10 bases, with 14 bases separating them. Written as DNA, the CDR3 is TGTGCCACCAGTGAGACCACGGGTTGGCCGCAGTATTTT. Translation gives CATSETTGWPQYF.